The rows below give T cell receptor beta chains drawn from one sample of a study of CD8 T cells in ankylosing spondylitis. TCRdb used MiXCR to reprocess the 5' RACE reads, holding one entry per CDR3 protein. Here the sample spans about 150,000 distinct CDR3 sequences, approximately 44% being singletons. The source material was synovial fluid, either unsorted or a sorted T cell fraction (not recorded which). Every receptor here comes from a male donor with ankylosing spondylitis. Both conserved end residues are trimmed from each CDR3. The listing skips clone size in some rows; elsewhere it reads once, few, many or a size class.

clone_size	v_call	j_call	cdr3_aa
.	TRBV10-3	TRBJ2-1	AISESSQGIGNEQF
.	TRBV7-3	TRBJ2-3	ASSWGTGSTDTQY
.	TRBV4-1	TRBJ2-7	ASSTRLAESSYEQY
.	TRBV5-1	TRBJ2-7	ASSLDGAAYEQY
few	TRBV2	TRBJ2-1	ASSVGLAGGTYNEQF
few	TRBV4-1	TRBJ1-2	ASSQDIRTGGFYGYT
many	TRBV7-9	TRBJ2-7	ASSPLGADRSLYEQY
.	TRBV21-1	TRBJ1-4	ASSKVWTGDEKLF
.	TRBV12-3/TRBV12-4	TRBJ2-5	ASSFLAGETQY
many	TRBV29-1	TRBJ2-2	SVEPADTGELF
.	TRBV7-8	TRBJ2-3	ASSLELARFTDTQY
.	TRBV7-9	TRBJ2-1	ASSLAGNGYHEQF
.	TRBV5-1	TRBJ1-1	ASSLMQGALAENEAF
.	TRBV20-1	TRBJ2-1	SARDMVYNEQF
many	TRBV2	TRBJ2-5	ASSEEEERGPQETQY
.	TRBV18	TRBJ1-5	ASSLYRGLDQPQH
few	TRBV6-1	TRBJ2-7	ASGTGTGAHEQY
.	TRBV7-7	TRBJ2-5	ASSLGPGLTEETQY
.	TRBV28	TRBJ1-5	ASSPIDRDGNQPQH
few	TRBV10-3	TRBJ2-7	AISVLGKPSLSSYEQY
many	TRBV7-9	TRBJ2-3	ASSLTADTQY
.	TRBV27	TRBJ1-2	ASSLSGDYGYT
few	TRBV29-1	TRBJ2-5	SVEAWGTSGQETQY
.	TRBV27	TRBJ2-2	ASSSQLGTGELF
.	TRBV9	TRBJ2-5	ASSVVPGEQTQY
.	TRBV11-2	TRBJ1-6	ASSLDVAPSLNSPLH
.	TRBV7-8	TRBJ1-1	ASSFAVGTGGYAF
.	TRBV7-8	TRBJ2-3	ASSYGLGVSDTQY
few	TRBV29-1	TRBJ2-1	SGDRGRNEQF
once	TRBV11-2	TRBJ2-1	ASSSGRRGAFYNEQF
few	TRBV20-1	TRBJ1-5	SARFGRDYQPQH
.	TRBV6-5	TRBJ1-4	ASSYRGGREKLF